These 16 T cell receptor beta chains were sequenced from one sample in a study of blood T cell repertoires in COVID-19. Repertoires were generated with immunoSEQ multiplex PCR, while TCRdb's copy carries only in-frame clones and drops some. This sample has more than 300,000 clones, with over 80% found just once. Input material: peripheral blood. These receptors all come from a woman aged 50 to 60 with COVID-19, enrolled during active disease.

CDR3 sequence: CASSPLAGGRDTQYF. The CDR3 DNA reads as TGTGCCAGCAGCCCCTTAGCGGGAGGGAGAGATACGCAGTATTTT. This chain joins TRBV7-3 and TRBJ2-3, with 11 bases identical to TRBD2. Germline CDR1 and CDR2: SGHTA and FQGTGA. The CDR3 extends over 15 amino acids. V lost 5 bases, J lost 5 bases, and 6 bases stayed unmatched.

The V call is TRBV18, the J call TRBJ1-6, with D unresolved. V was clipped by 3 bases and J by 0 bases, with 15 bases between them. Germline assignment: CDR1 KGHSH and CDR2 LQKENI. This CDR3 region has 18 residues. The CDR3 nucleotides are TGTGCCAGCTCACCTATCCGGTTGAAGAACTCCTATAATTCACCCCTCCACTTT. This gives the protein CASSPIRLKNSYNSPLHF. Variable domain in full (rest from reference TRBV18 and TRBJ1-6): NAGVMQNPRHLVRRRGQEARLRCSPMKGHSHVYWYRQLPEEGLKFMVYLQKENIIDESGMPKERFSAEFPKEGPSILRIQQVVRGDSAAYFCASSPIRLKNSYNSPLHFGNGTRLTVT.

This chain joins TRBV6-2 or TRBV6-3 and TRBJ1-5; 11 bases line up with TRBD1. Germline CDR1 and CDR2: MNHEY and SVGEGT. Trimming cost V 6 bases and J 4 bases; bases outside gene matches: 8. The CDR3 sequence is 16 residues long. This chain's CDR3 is CASRPSGTGGNQPQHF. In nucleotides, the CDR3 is TGTGCCAGCAGACCTAGTGGGACAGGGGGAAATCAGCCCCAGCATTTT.

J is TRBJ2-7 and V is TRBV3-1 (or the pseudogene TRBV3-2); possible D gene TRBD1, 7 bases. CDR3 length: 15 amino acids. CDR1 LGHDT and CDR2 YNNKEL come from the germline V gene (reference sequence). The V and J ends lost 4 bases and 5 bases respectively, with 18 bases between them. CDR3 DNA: TGTGCCAGCAGCCTACAGGGGAGGAGTAAGGACGAGCAGTACTTC. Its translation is CASSLQGRSKDEQYF.

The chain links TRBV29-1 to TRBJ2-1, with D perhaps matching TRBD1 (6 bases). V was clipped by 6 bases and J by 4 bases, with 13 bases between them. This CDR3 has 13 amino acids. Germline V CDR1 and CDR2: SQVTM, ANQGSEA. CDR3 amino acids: CSVGTRRYNEQFF. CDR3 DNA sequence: TGCAGCGTGGGGACACGTCGTTACAATGAGCAGTTCTTC.

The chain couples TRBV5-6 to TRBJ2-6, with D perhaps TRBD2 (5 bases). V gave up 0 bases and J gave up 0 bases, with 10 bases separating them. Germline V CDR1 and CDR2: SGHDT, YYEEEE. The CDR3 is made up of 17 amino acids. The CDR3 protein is CASSLVGGSSGANVLTF. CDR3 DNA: TGTGCCAGCAGCTTGGTTGGTGGGAGCTCTGGGGCCAACGTCCTGACTTTC.

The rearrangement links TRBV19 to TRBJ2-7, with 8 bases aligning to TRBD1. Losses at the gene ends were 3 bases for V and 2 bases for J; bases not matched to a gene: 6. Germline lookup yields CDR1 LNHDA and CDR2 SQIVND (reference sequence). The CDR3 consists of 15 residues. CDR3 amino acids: CASSMGTGLTYEQYF. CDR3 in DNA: TGTGCCAGTAGTATGGGGACAGGACTTACCTACGAGCAGTACTTC.

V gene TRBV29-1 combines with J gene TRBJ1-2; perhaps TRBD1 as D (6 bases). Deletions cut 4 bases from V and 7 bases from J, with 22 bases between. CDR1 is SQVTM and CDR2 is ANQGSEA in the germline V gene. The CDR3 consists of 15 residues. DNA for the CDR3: TGCAGCGTTGGGCAGGGGACTACTCGACGGCCTGGCTACACCTTC. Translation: CSVGQGTTRRPGYTF.

CDR3 DNA: TGTGCCAGCAATCGACAGGGAAGCCCAAATGAGCAGTTCTTC. This gives the protein CASNRQGSPNEQFF. V usage is TRBV19 and J usage is TRBJ2-1; TRBD1 matches at 7 bases. CDR3 length equals 14 residues. The junction had 12 bases not matched to a gene; V was cut back by 9 bases and J by 7 bases. Germline CDR1 reads LNHDA; CDR2 reads SQIVND (reference sequence).

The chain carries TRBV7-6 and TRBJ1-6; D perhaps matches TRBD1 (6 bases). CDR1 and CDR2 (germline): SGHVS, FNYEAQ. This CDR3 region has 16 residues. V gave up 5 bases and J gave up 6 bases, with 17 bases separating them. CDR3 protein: CASSPRVQGSNSPLHF. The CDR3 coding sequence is TGTGCCAGCAGCCCTAGGGTGCAGGGGAGTAATTCACCCCTCCACTTT. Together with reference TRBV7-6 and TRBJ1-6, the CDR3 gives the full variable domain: GAGVSQSPRYKVTKRGQDVALRCDPISGHVSLYWYRQALGQGPEFLTYFNYEAQQDKSGLPNDRFSAERPEGSISTLTIQRTEQRDSAMYRCASSPRVQGSNSPLHFGNGTRLTVT.

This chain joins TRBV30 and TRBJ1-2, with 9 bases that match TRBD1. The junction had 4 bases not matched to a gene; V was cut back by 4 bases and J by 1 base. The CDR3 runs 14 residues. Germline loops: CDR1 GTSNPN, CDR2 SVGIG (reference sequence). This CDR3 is CAWTGQGINYGYTF. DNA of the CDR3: TGTGCCTGGACCGGACAGGGGATTAACTATGGCTACACCTTC.

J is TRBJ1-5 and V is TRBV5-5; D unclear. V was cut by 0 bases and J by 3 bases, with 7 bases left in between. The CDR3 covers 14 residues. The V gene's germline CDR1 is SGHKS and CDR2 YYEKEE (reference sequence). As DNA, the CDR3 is TGTGCCAGCAGCTTGGCGGGTAACAATCAGCCCCAGCATTTT. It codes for CASSLAGNNQPQHF.

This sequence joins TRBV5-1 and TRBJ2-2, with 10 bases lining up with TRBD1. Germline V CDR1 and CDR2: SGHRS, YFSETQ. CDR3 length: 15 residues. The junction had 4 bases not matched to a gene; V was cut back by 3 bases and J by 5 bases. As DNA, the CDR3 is TGCGCCAGCAGCTATGGACAGGGGGGAACCGGGGAGCTGTTTTTT. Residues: CASSYGQGGTGELFF.

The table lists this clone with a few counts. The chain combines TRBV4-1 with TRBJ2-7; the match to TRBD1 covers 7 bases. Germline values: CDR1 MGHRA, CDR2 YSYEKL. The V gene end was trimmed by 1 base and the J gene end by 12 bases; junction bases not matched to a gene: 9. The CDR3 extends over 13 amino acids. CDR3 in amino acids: CASSQVGDRYPYF. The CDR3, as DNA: TGCGCCAGCAGCCAAGTAGGGGACAGATACCCGTACTTC.

The CDR3 reads CASSPGQGQMNTEAFF. The CDR3 region has the DNA TGTGCCAGCAGTCCGGGACAGGGACAGATGAACACTGAAGCTTTCTTT. The chain employs TRBV6-6 and TRBJ1-1; 9 positions match TRBD1. Germline CDR1 is MNHNY and CDR2 is SVGAGI (reference sequence). The CDR3 is made up of 16 amino acids. V lost 5 bases to trimming and J lost 0 bases; unmatched junction nucleotides: 7.

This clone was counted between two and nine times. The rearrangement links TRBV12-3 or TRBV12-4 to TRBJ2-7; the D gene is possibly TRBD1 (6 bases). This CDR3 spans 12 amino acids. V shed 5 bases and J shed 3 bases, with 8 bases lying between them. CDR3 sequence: CASSTGYYEQYF. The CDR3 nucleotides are TGTGCCAGCAGTACAGGGTACTACGAGCAGTACTTC.